These T cell receptor beta chains were read from a single sample in a study of blood T cell repertoires in COVID-19. Sequencing used immunoSEQ multiplex PCR; TCRdb keeps in-frame clones, though not all of them. The sample has more than 200,000 clones; over 80% are singletons. Sequencing was done on a sample of PBMCs or T cells enriched from blood (not recorded which). The receptors originated from a woman between 18 and 29 years old who had recovered from COVID-19. Each CDR3 is given with its conserved first and last residue. A D gene is named only where the DNA matches it firmly. Where a row states a size, it is once, few, many or the class of an expanded clone; other rows omit it.

D gene: NA; V gene: TRBV12-3/TRBV12-4; clone size: once; J gene: TRBJ2-7; CDR3 protein: CASSLRAVYEQYF; CDR3 DNA: TGTGCCAGCTCCCTGAGGGCGGTATACGAGCAGTACTTC
D gene: TRBD1; V gene: TRBV7-9; clone size: NA; J gene: TRBJ1-2; CDR3 protein: CASSPWGTGVLYGYTF; CDR3 DNA: TGTGCCAGCAGCCCATGGGGGACAGGGGTTCTTTATGGCTACACCTTC
D gene: TRBD2; V gene: TRBV5-6; clone size: once; J gene: TRBJ2-1; CDR3 protein: CATRGASGSREQFF; CDR3 DNA: TGTGCCACCCGGGGGGCTAGCGGGAGCCGGGAGCAGTTCTTC
D gene: TRBD1; V gene: TRBV19; clone size: once; J gene: TRBJ1-1; CDR3 protein: CASSPRQGNTEAFF; CDR3 DNA: TGTGCCAGTAGTCCACGACAGGGGAACACTGAAGCTTTCTTT
D gene: NA; V gene: TRBV19; clone size: NA; J gene: TRBJ2-7; CDR3 protein: CASSKKSEGYEQYF; CDR3 DNA: TGTGCCAGTAGTAAGAAGTCGGAGGGCTACGAGCAGTACTTC
D gene: NA; V gene: TRBV18; clone size: NA; J gene: TRBJ1-5; CDR3 protein: CASSHSQTSNQPQHF; CDR3 DNA: TGTGCCAGCTCACATAGCCAGACCAGCAATCAGCCCCAGCATTTT
D gene: NA; V gene: TRBV28; clone size: NA; J gene: TRBJ2-7; CDR3 protein: CASSPTSYHEQYF; CDR3 DNA: TGTGCCAGCAGCCCTACTAGTTACCACGAGCAGTACTTC
D gene: TRBD2; V gene: TRBV6-6; clone size: once; J gene: TRBJ2-2; CDR3 protein: CASTGGPNTGELFF; CDR3 DNA: TGTGCCAGCACGGGAGGGCCGAACACCGGGGAGCTGTTTTTT
D gene: NA; V gene: TRBV5-1; clone size: NA; J gene: TRBJ2-2; CDR3 protein: CASSLDSTGELFF; CDR3 DNA: TGCGCCAGCAGCCTGGACAGTACCGGGGAGCTGTTTTTT
D gene: NA; V gene: TRBV28; clone size: NA; J gene: TRBJ1-3; CDR3 protein: CASTTDGNTIYF; CDR3 DNA: TGTGCCAGCACTACCGATGGAAACACCATATATTTT
D gene: NA; V gene: TRBV11-2; clone size: NA; J gene: TRBJ1-2; CDR3 protein: CASSLGGIGYTF; CDR3 DNA: TGTGCCAGCAGCTTAGGAGGTATTGGCTACACCTTC
D gene: NA; V gene: TRBV18; clone size: once; J gene: TRBJ1-6; CDR3 protein: CASSPSRERNSPLHF; CDR3 DNA: TGTGCCAGCTCACCTAGCAGGGAAAGGAATTCACCCCTCCACTTT